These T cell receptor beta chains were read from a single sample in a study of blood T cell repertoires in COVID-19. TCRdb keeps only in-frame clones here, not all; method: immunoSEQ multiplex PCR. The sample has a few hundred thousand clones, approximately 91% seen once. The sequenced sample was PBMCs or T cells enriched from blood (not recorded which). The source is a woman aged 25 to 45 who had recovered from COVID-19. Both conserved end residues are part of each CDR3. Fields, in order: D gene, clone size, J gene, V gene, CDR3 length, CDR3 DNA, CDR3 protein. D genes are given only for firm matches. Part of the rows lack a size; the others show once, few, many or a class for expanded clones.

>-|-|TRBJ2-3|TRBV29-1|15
TGCAGCGCCGCCGGTGAGGAGGGGTCCACAGATACGCAGTATTTT
CSAAGEEGSTDTQYF
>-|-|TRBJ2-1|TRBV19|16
TGTGCCAGTAGTCCCTTCCGACTAGGCGGTAACGATGAGCAGTTCTTC
CASSPFRLGGNDEQFF
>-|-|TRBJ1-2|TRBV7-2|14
TGTGCCAGCAGCCCCACAGCAGGGGTTCGGGGCTACACCTTC
CASSPTAGVRGYTF
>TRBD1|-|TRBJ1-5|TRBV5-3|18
TGTGCCAGAAGCCTGAATTCAGGGGGCGCGTTGAGCAATCAGCCCCAGCATTTT
CARSLNSGGALSNQPQHF
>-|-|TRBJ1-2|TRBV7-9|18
TGTGCCAGCAGCTTAGTCGGGGGGGAATTCGAACGTAACTATGGCTACACCTTC
CASSLVGGEFERNYGYTF
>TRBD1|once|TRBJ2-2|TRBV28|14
TGTGCCAGCTTGGGACAGGGGGTCACCGGGGAGCTGTTTTTT
CASLGQGVTGELFF
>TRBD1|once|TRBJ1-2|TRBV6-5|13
TGTGCCAGCAACAATGGACAGGCTTGGGGCTACACCTTC
CASNNGQAWGYTF
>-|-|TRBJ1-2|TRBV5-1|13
TGCGCCAGCAGCTTGGAAGTGGAGGGTGGCTACACCTTC
CASSLEVEGGYTF
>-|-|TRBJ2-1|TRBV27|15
TGTGCCAGCAGTCCCGTTATGGCGGGCGACAATGAGCAGTTCTTC
CASSPVMAGDNEQFF
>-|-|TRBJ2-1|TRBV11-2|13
TGTGCCAGCAGCTTAGGGGGCGGACATGAGCAGTTCTTC
CASSLGGGHEQFF
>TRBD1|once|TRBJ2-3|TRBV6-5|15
TGTGCCAGCAGATCCGGGACAGGGATCACAGATACGCAGTATTTT
CASRSGTGITDTQYF
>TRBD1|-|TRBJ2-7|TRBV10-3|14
TGTGCCATCAGTGCTCGACAGGGTCAGGGAGAGCAGTACTTC
CAISARQGQGEQYF
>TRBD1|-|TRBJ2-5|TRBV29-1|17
TGCAGCGTTGACGGGGGAGGGACAGGGGGGCGGCAAGAGACCCAGTACTTC
CSVDGGGTGGRQETQYF
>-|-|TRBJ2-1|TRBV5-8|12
TGTGCCAGCAGCTCACAGGGCCCCGGGCAGTTCTTC
CASSSQGPGQFF
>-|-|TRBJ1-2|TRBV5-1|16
TGCGCCAGCAGCTTGGGGCCCCGGACAGCCGGAGATGGCTACACCTTC
CASSLGPRTAGDGYTF
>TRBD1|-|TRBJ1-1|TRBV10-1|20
TGCGCCAGCACCGAAGTTCTATCGAGACAGGGGTGGCTCCGAGGGACTGAAGCTTTCTTT
CASTEVLSRQGWLRGTEAFF
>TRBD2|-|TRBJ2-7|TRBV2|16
TGTGCCAGCAGCTCGATACTAGCGGGATCCATCTACGAGCAGTACTTC
CASSSILAGSIYEQYF
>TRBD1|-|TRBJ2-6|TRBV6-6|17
TGTGCCAGCAGTCCCGACAGGGCCTCCCGGGGGGCCAACGTCCTGACTTTC
CASSPDRASRGANVLTF
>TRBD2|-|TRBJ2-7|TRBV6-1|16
TGTGCCAGCAGTGACCGACGGACTCCGGCGGGGGACGAGCAGTACTTC
CASSDRRTPAGDEQYF
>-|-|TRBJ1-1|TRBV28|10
TGTGCCAGCAGTGCGGGCGAAGCTTTCTTT
CASSAGEAFF
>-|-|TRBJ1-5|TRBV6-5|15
TGTGCCAGCAGTCCGAGAGAGATTAGCAATCAGCCCCAGCATTTT
CASSPREISNQPQHF
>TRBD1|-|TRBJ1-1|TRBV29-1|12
TGCAGCGTTCGACAGGGTATTCCTGAAGCTTTCTTT
CSVRQGIPEAFF
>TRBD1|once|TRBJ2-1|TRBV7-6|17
TGTGCCAGCAGCTTAGTTTGGGGACAGAGCTCCTACAATGAGCAGTTCTTC
CASSLVWGQSSYNEQFF
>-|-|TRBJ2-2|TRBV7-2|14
TGTGCCAGCAGCCTGGCCGCGAACACCGGGGAGCTGTTTTTT
CASSLAANTGELFF
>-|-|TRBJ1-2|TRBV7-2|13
TGTGCCAGCAGCTTATTCGTACAGTATGGCTACACCTTC
CASSLFVQYGYTF
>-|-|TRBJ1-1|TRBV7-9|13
TGTGCCAGCAGCAGGGCCTACGACACTGAAGCTTTCTTT
CASSRAYDTEAFF
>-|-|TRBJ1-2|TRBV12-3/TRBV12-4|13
TGTGCCAGCAGTTTTGCAGCTAACTATGGCTACACCTTC
CASSFAANYGYTF
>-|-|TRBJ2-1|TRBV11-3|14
TGTGCCAGCGCGTACTTCCCCTTCTACAATGAGCAGTTCTTC
CASAYFPFYNEQFF
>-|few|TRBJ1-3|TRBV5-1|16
TGCGCCAGCAGAGTGGGCCTCAGATCCTCTGGAAACACCATATATTTT
CASRVGLRSSGNTIYF
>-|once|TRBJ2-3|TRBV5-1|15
TGCGCCAGCAGCCGAAAACGGGAAGGCACAGATACGCAGTATTTT
CASSRKREGTDTQYF
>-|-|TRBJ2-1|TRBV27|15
TGTGCCAGCAGTTTTGAGCCGACGGGATACAATGAGCAGTTCTTC
CASSFEPTGYNEQFF
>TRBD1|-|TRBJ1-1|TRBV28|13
TGTGCCAGCAGGACAGGGGGGACCACTGAAGCTTTCTTT
CASRTGGTTEAFF
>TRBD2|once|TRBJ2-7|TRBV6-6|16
TGTGCCAGCAGTAAGGGAACTAGCGGGGGGACCTACGAGCAGTACTTC
CASSKGTSGGTYEQYF
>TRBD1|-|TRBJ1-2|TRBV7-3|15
TGTGCCAGCAGCTTAAAGGGACAGGGGGGAAATGGCTACACCTTC
CASSLKGQGGNGYTF
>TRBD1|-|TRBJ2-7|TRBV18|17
TGTGCCAGCTCACCAGGCTTCGGTACAGGGGGCTTGGACGAGCAGTACTTC
CASSPGFGTGGLDEQYF
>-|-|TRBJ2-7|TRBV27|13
TGTGCCAGCAGTTTACAGGGTTCGGTGGAGCAGTACTTC
CASSLQGSVEQYF
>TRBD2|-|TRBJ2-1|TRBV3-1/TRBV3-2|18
TGTGCCAGCAGCCAAGACACCCTAGCGGGGAGGTCCTACAATGAGCAGTTCTTC
CASSQDTLAGRSYNEQFF
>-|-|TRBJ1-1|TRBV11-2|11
TGTGCCAGCAGCTCAGACACTGAAGCTTTCTTT
CASSSDTEAFF
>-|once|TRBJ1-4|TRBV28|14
TGTGCCAGCAGCCCCAGGGGTGTCGGGGAAAAACTGTTTTTT
CASSPRGVGEKLFF
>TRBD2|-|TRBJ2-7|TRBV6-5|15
TGTGCCAGCAGTTACGAAACTAGCGGAGCTACCGAGCAGTACTTC
CASSYETSGATEQYF
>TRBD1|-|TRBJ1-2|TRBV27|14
TGTGCCAGCAGTATACTCGGACAGGGGAGCGGCTACACCTTC
CASSILGQGSGYTF